Listed here are 10 T cell receptor beta chains from one sample, sequenced in a study of blood T cell repertoires in COVID-19. Libraries were prepared by immunoSEQ multiplex PCR; TCRdb keeps only in-frame clonotypes and omits some of them. Among hundreds of thousands of clones listed, over 70% were seen once. Source material: peripheral blood. The origin of the receptors is a woman aged 45-60 years with COVID-19, enrolled during active disease.

This clone came up once. The rearrangement links TRBV19 to TRBJ2-5, with D perhaps TRBD1 (5 bases). This CDR3 has 13 amino acids. The V end was cut by 5 bases, the J end by 4 bases, with 11 bases between. CDR1 is LNHDA, CDR2 SQIVND, per germline (reference sequence). The CDR3 DNA is TGTGCCAGTAGTTCCTCAAGGGGAGAGACCCAGTACTTC. As protein: CASSSSRGETQYF. Filled out from reference TRBV19 and TRBJ2-5, the complete variable domain reads DGGITQSPKYLFRKEGQNVTLSCEQNLNHDAMYWYRQDPGQGLRLIYYSQIVNDFQKGDIAEGYSVSREKKESFPLTVTSAQKNPTAFYLCASSSSRGETQYFGPGTRLLVL.

This clone was counted between two and nine times. The chain employs TRBV19 and TRBJ1-5; 8 bases agree with TRBD1. The CDR3 extends over 15 amino acids. Germline V gene sequence: CDR1 LNHDA, CDR2 SQIVND (reference sequence). With 1 base clipped from V and 6 bases from J, the junction kept 5 bases outside the gene matches. The chain's CDR3 is CASSIGAGGSQPQHF. In DNA, the CDR3 is TGTGCCAGTAGTATAGGGGCAGGGGGCTCTCAGCCCCAGCATTTT.

This chain uses TRBV7-6 with TRBJ1-4; maybe TRBD1 (5 bases). Germline-derived CDR1 and CDR2 are SGHVS and FNYEAQ. CDR3 length equals 16 residues. Trimming took off 3 bases at V and 1 base at J, with 12 bases between the two ends. CDR3 sequence (DNA): TGTGCCAGCAGCTTCCTTGGGGGGGTAACTAATGAAAAACTGTTTTTT. Translated, it gives CASSFLGGVTNEKLFF.

The rearrangement joins TRBV6-2 or TRBV6-3 to TRBJ1-2; tentative D call: TRBD1 (5 bases). CDR1 is MNHEY, CDR2 SVGEGT, per germline. The CDR3 consists of 15 residues. Deletions cut 2 bases from V and 2 bases from J, with 12 bases between. CDR3 loop: CASSYGFGGNYGYTF. The CDR3 DNA follows: TGTGCCAGCAGTTACGGATTTGGGGGGAACTATGGCTACACCTTC.

The rearrangement joins TRBV7-8 to TRBJ2-1, with D possibly being TRBD2 (5 bases). This CDR3 spans 14 amino acids. CDR1 is SGHVS and CDR2 is FQNEAQ in the germline V gene. The ends were cut back, 1 base at V and 7 bases at J, with 11 bases in the middle. The CDR3 loop is CASSLGRDRNEQFF. The DNA for the CDR3 is TGTGCCAGCAGCTTAGGACGGGATCGGAATGAGCAGTTCTTC.

The chain couples TRBV10-3 to TRBJ2-1, with 9 positions matching TRBD2. The CDR3 is 13 amino acids. V trimming: 10 bases; J trimming: 7 bases; junction bases outside the gene matches: 8. Germline CDR1 is ENHRY and CDR2 is SYGVKD. The CDR3 loop is CATTPSGVNEQFF. In nucleotides, the CDR3 is TGTGCCACAACGCCTAGCGGGGTGAATGAGCAGTTCTTC.

The gene calls are TRBV11-2 and TRBJ1-2; D call uncertain. The CDR3 loop spans 12 amino acids. CDR1 SGHAT and CDR2 FQNNGV come from the germline V gene. The germline V and J ends were trimmed by 5 bases and 3 bases, with 7 bases remaining between them. The CDR3 protein is CASSPDYYGYTF. CDR3 in DNA: TGTGCCAGCAGCCCAGACTACTATGGCTACACCTTC.

The chain couples TRBV19 to TRBJ1-5, with 7 bases identical to TRBD1. The CDR3 covers 18 residues. V was clipped by 6 bases and J by 0 bases; unmatched bases: 14. CDR1 LNHDA and CDR2 SQIVND come from the germline V gene (reference sequence). The CDR3 DNA follows: TGTGCCAGTAGGAGTCAAAAACAGGGGAGACTTAGCAATCAGCCCCAGCATTTT. Translation: CASRSQKQGRLSNQPQHF.

The chain is built from TRBV6-5 and TRBJ1-6; tentatively, D is TRBD1 (6 bases). The CDR3 is 16 amino acids. Germline values: CDR1 MNHEY, CDR2 SVGAGI. The V end was cut by 2 bases, the J end by 11 bases, with 19 bases between. The CDR3 loop is CASSYGVGAFETPLHF. The CDR3 bases are TGTGCCAGCAGTTACGGTGTGGGGGCCTTCGAGACACCCCTCCACTTT.

The chain couples TRBV6-5 to TRBJ2-7; D may be TRBD2 (6 bases). The CDR3 length is 13 residues. Trimming cost V 2 bases and J 6 bases, with 11 bases left between them. Germline CDR1 reads MNHEY; CDR2 reads SVGAGI. CDR3 coding DNA: TGTGCCAGCAGTTACCAGACTAGTTCCGAGCAGTACTTC. This gives the protein CASSYQTSSEQYF.